The rows below give T cell receptor beta chains drawn from one sample of a study of blood T cell repertoires in COVID-19. Generated by immunoSEQ multiplex PCR, the TCRdb table keeps only in-frame clones and is missing some. Of more than 85,000 clones listed, less than 80% are singletons. Sequencing was carried out using peripheral blood. These receptors were obtained from a woman aged 45-65 years with acute or convalescent COVID-19. CDR3s include the opening cysteine and the closing phenylalanine or tryptophan. The D gene is left open where the match is weak. Expanded clones are given a class, and other clones once, few, many or no size at all.

d_gene | abundance | j_gene | len | v_gene | CDR3nt | CDR3aa
TRBD1 | . | TRBJ1-2 | 14 | TRBV7-2 | TGTGCCAGCAGCCCCCGACAGGGTCCCTATGGCTACACCTTC | CASSPRQGPYGYTF
. | . | TRBJ1-1 | 13 | TRBV10-3 | TGTGCCATCGCCGGGACATCGAACACTGAAGCTTTCTTT | CAIAGTSNTEAFF
. | . | TRBJ1-1 | 14 | TRBV6-5 | TGTGCCAGCAGGACCGACAGGTTGGTCACTGAAGCTTTCTTT | CASRTDRLVTEAFF
TRBD2 | . | TRBJ2-1 | 16 | TRBV7-2 | TGTGCCAGCAGCAAGTGGACTAGCGGGGGGGCGGATGAGCAGTTCTTC | CASSKWTSGGADEQFF
TRBD1 | many | TRBJ2-2 | 13 | TRBV19 | TGTGCCATCCAGACAGGGGGCACCGGGGAGCTGTTTTTT | CAIQTGGTGELFF
. | . | TRBJ2-7 | 12 | TRBV12-3/TRBV12-4 | TGTGCCAGCAGCCTGACAGGAGGCGAGCAGTACTTC | CASSLTGGEQYF
. | . | TRBJ2-1 | 15 | TRBV5-8 | TGTGCCAGCAGCTTCGGCAGGGGCGCTTACAATGAGCAGTTCTTC | CASSFGRGAYNEQFF
TRBD1 | . | TRBJ2-5 | 16 | TRBV7-9 | TGTGCCAGCAGCTTTCGAACAGGGGGCCTTTCAAAGACCCAGTACTTC | CASSFRTGGLSKTQYF
TRBD2 | few | TRBJ2-7 | 16 | TRBV27 | TGTGCCAGCAGTCCCCCCGCTAGCGGGGGGGGCCACGAGCAGTACTTC | CASSPPASGGGHEQYF
. | . | TRBJ2-2 | 14 | TRBV7-2 | TGTGCCAGCAGCTCGCGGGACTACACCGGGGAGCTGTTTTTT | CASSSRDYTGELFF
. | . | TRBJ1-2 | 12 | TRBV28 | TGTGCCAGCAGTTTATCAGGGTATGGCTACACCTTC | CASSLSGYGYTF
. | few | TRBJ1-1 | 14 | TRBV30 | TGTGCCTGGAGTGTAGGAGGGGGGGGCACTGAAGCTTTCTTT | CAWSVGGGGTEAFF
. | . | TRBJ2-1 | 14 | TRBV11-1 | TGTGCCAGCAGGGATGCAAAATTGATAGGAGGGCAGTTCTTC | CASRDAKLIGGQFF
. | . | TRBJ1-3 | 16 | TRBV6-7 | TGTGCCAGCAGTTACCCCGACAGGTTCTCTGGAAACACCATATATTTT | CASSYPDRFSGNTIYF
. | . | TRBJ2-2 | 16 | TRBV6-1 | TGTGCCAGCAGTGAAGCTGGAGGGACCCTCCCCGGGGAGCTGTTTTTT | CASSEAGGTLPGELFF
TRBD1 | few | TRBJ1-5 | 15 | TRBV7-2 | TGTGCCAGCAGCTCGACCTCTACAGGGGTTCAGCCCCAGCATTTT | CASSSTSTGVQPQHF
TRBD2 | . | TRBJ2-5 | 14 | TRBV7-9 | TGTGCCAGCATCCCAGGCGGGGGGCAAGAGACCCAGTACTTC | CASIPGGGQETQYF
. | . | TRBJ1-2 | 11 | TRBV29-1 | TGCAGCGTTGTTGAGAACTATGGCTACACCTTC | CSVVENYGYTF
. | . | TRBJ2-7 | 14 | TRBV6-5 | TGTGCCAGCGTCAGAGGATTGGGCTCCTACGAGCAGTACTTC | CASVRGLGSYEQYF
TRBD1 | . | TRBJ2-7 | 12 | TRBV2 | TGTGCCAGCAGTATACAGGGGAACGAGCAGTACTTC | CASSIQGNEQYF
. | . | TRBJ1-6 | 13 | TRBV12-3/TRBV12-4 | TGTGCCAGCAGACAGGACGCCAATTCACCCCTCCACTTT | CASRQDANSPLHF
TRBD1 | . | TRBJ1-6 | 19 | TRBV5-1 | TGCGCCAGCAGCCGTAAGCCTTCCGGACAGGCCGTGGATAATTCACCCCTCCACTTT | CASSRKPSGQAVDNSPLHF
. | . | TRBJ2-3 | 13 | TRBV11-2 | TGTGCCAGCAGCTCCGAGCATACAGATACGCAGTATTTT | CASSSEHTDTQYF
. | . | TRBJ2-5 | 14 | TRBV7-9 | TGTGCCAGCAGCATCCCGGTCGAACAAGAGACCCAGTACTTC | CASSIPVEQETQYF
. | . | TRBJ1-2 | 14 | TRBV19 | TGTGCCAGTAGAAATGTGGAGTTTAACTATGGCTACACCTTC | CASRNVEFNYGYTF